The T cell receptor (beta chain) under discussion was sequenced for a study of blood T cell repertoires in COVID-19. V gave up 0 bases and J gave up 3 bases, with 10 bases separating them. The V gene's germline CDR1 is SGDLS and CDR2 YYNGEE. The CDR3 loop spans 15 amino acids. Study members were between 18 and 89 years old and lived in around 24 US regions. Recovered participants had two consecutive negative NP/OP PCR tests, healthcare professional clearance, or symptom resolution. Clones were read by immunoSEQ multiplex PCR, and TCRdb kept only the in-frame ones, dropping some. Counted here are some 290,000 clones, under 90% occurring once; the ten biggest clones make up roughly a tenth.

This chain uses TRBV9 with TRBJ1-5, with D tentatively TRBD1 (5 bases). This sequence originates from a woman aged 30 to 39 who had recovered from COVID-19. Input material: PBMCs or T cells enriched from blood (not recorded which). As DNA, the CDR3 is TGTGCCAGCAGCGTAGATGGAGGGGACAATCAGCCCCAGCATTTT. This translates into CASSVDGGDNQPQHF.